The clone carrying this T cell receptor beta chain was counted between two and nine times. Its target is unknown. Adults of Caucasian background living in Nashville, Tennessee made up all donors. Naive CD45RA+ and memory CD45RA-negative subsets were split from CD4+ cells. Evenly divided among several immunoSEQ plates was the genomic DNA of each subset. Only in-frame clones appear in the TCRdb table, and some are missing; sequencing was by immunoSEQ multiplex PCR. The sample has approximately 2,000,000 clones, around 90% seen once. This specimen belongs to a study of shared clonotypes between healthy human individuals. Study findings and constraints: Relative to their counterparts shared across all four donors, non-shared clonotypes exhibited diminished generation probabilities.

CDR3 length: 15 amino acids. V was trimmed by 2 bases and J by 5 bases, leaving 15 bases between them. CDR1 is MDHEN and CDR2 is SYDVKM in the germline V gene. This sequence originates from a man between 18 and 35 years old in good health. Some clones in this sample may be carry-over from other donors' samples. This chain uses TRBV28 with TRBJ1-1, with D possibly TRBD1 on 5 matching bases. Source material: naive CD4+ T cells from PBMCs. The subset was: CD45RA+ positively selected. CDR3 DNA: TGTGCCAGCAGTTTAGGGACCGCTAGGGGTACTGAAGCTTTCTTT. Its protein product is CASSLGTARGTEAFF.